This T cell receptor beta chain stems from a study of Ad26.COV2.S vaccination and SARS-CoV-2 variants. Regarding the study as a whole: Considerable breadth of spike-specific CD8+ and CD4+ T cell responses has reportedly been documented following vaccination. Comparable non-spike TCR breadth was observed in vaccine and placebo recipients. Spike-specific TCR breadth ran higher among vaccine recipients than placebo recipients.

Profiled with immunoSEQ multiplex PCR; TCRdb holds only in-frame clones, not every one. The sample has approximately 340,000 clones; around 90% are singletons. Germline V gives CDR1 MNHEY, CDR2 SVGAGI. The CDR3 length is 15 residues. The V segment lost 6 bases and the J segment 0 bases; nucleotides outside the gene matches: 5. On this clone: Antigen: not known.

The receptor comes from a human donor who had recovered from COVID-19. The chain combines TRBV6-5 with TRBJ1-5; 7 bases agree with TRBD1. The source was peripheral blood, collected after recovery from COVID-19. The DNA of the CDR3 is TGTGCCAGCAGCCGGGGACAGCCTAGCAATCAGCCCCAGCATTTT. Translating it yields CASSRGQPSNQPQHF.